This entry features one T cell receptor (beta chain) sequence. Its specificity is unknown. The data were taken from a study of shared clonotypes between healthy human individuals. The germline V and J ends were trimmed by 6 bases and 6 bases, with 14 bases remaining between them. The CDR3 has 13 residues. Germline CDR1 is SQVTM and CDR2 is ANQGSEA. A deep-level run was used for the assay. For sorted subsets, approximately 0.2 ug DNA per replicate equaled roughly 30,000 T cell genomes. Repertoires were generated with immunoSEQ multiplex PCR, while TCRdb's copy carries only in-frame clones and drops some. The sample lists about 2.4 million clones; under 95% were seen once. Broader study findings: Clonotype sharing across a few donors was observed for 4% to 6.5% of naive CD4 clonotypes. Clonotype sharing among donors was expected to depend on sequencing depth.

The sequence derives from a young man in good health. Some clones in this sample may be carry-over from other donors' samples. Sequencing input: naive CD4+ T cells from PBMCs. The subset denotes: CD45RA+ positively selected. The chain employs TRBV29-1 and TRBJ2-2; a possible D gene is TRBD2 (5 bases). The CDR3 spells CSVARGSAGELFF. DNA of the CDR3: TGCAGCGTCGCTCGGGGATCCGCCGGGGAGCTGTTTTTT.